Below, one T cell receptor beta chain is given with its context. The antigen is unknown. This sample was taken from a study of OX40 agonist ivuxolimab in advanced cancers. About the study: Ivuxolimab is an agonistic anti-OX40 (CD134) antibody, and patients were treated with it.

Study conclusions and caveats: Average numbers of expanded clones were greater in CD8+ T cells than in CD4+.

Clones were read by immunoSEQ multiplex PCR, and TCRdb kept only the in-frame ones, dropping some. The table includes tens of thousands of clones, 83% detected once. V was shortened by 4 bases and J by 2 bases, with 8 bases between the two germline ends. The length of the CDR3 is 13 residues. Looked up from germline, CDR1 is LNHDA and CDR2 is SQIVND (reference sequence). This specimen consisted of CD4+ or CD8+ T cells sorted from blood, obtained in a trial of the OX40 agonist ivuxolimab. V gene TRBV19 combines with J gene TRBJ2-5; D remains ambiguous. This sequence was found in an adult with an advanced solid tumor such as melanoma, head and neck, liver or kidney cancer. CDR3 amino acids: CASSRDTQETQYF. The CDR3 coding sequence is TGTGCCAGTAGTAGGGATACACAAGAGACCCAGTACTTC.